These 24 T cell receptor beta chains were sequenced from one sample in a study of cytomegalovirus exposure and HLA in healthy donors (dated by TCRdb to about 2017). Preparation of the library involved the immunoSEQ multiplex PCR assay. The multiplex PCR relied on a mix of 60 forward primers for TCR Vbeta segments and 13 reverse primers for TCR Jbeta segments. TCRdb provides this immuneACCESS table in a form limited to in-frame rearrangements. Some clones are lacking; in checked studies, under half of them reflect an unresolved V gene, and why the rest are absent is not known. The sample table holds more than 45,000 clones. In total, the top ten clones hold over 2% of the sample. The sequenced material came from PBMCs. These receptors all stem from a woman in her thirties or forties in good health and CMV-seronegative.

This chain uses TRBV7-9 with TRBJ1-2; D might be TRBD1 (6 bases). Per the germline V gene, CDR1 is SEHNR and CDR2 is FQNEAQ (reference sequence). Trimming took 5 bases from V and 8 from J, leaving 24 bases between them. The CDR3 sequence is 16 residues long. CDR3 nucleotide sequence: TGTGCCAGCAGCCTAAACGCGGGGGGGGCGGCTGGAGGCTACACCTTC. Translation gives CASSLNAGGAAGGYTF.

V and J are TRBV11-2 and TRBJ1-6, with TRBD1 matching over 9 bases. Germline V CDR1 and CDR2: SGHAT, FQNNGV. The CDR3 has 16 residues. The V gene end was trimmed by 4 bases and the J gene end by 7 bases; junction bases not matched to a gene: 8. CDR3 DNA sequence: TGTGCCAGCAGCTCGGGCCCGGGACAGGGAAATTCACCCCTCCACTTT. Translated: CASSSGPGQGNSPLHF.

V is TRBV6-5 and J is TRBJ2-3; 8 bases fit TRBD2. The CDR3 has 16 residues. The V and J ends lost 0 bases and 1 base, in that order; junction bases with no gene match: 3. Germline assignment: CDR1 MNHEY and CDR2 SVGAGI. The CDR3 DNA reads as TGTGCCAGCAGTTACTCCAGCGGGGGAGGCACAGATACGCAGTATTTT. Protein product: CASSYSSGGGTDTQYF.

The chain uses TRBV6-1 and TRBJ1-2; 7 bases map to TRBD1. CDR3 length equals 11 residues. V lost 10 bases to trimming and J lost 8 bases; unmatched junction nucleotides: 7. Per the germline V gene, CDR1 is MNHNS and CDR2 is SASEGT. The CDR3 bases are TGTGCCATGCGGGACAGAAGGGGCTACACCTTC. Encoded protein: CAMRDRRGYTF.

V usage is TRBV27 and J usage is TRBJ2-7; D may be TRBD2 (6 bases). CDR3 length: 15 amino acids. V was pared by 5 bases and J by 2 bases, with 16 bases between. Germline CDR1 and CDR2: MNHEY and SMNVEV (reference sequence). This chain's CDR3 is CASSTRQRAPYEQYF. The CDR3 DNA is TGTGCCAGCAGTACCCGTCAGCGGGCACCCTACGAGCAGTACTTC.

V gene TRBV29-1 combines with J gene TRBJ1-3; D not resolved. Germline CDR1 SQVTM, CDR2 ANQGSEA. Trimming took 0 bases from V and 4 from J, leaving 10 bases between them. There are 14 residues in the CDR3. The CDR3: CSVEDQVRGNTIYF. The DNA for the CDR3 is TGCAGCGTTGAAGATCAGGTTCGAGGAAACACCATATATTTT.

CDR3 nucleotide sequence: TGTGCCAGCCCGTCCTCTTCGGGGTCTGTCTATGGCTACACCTTC. As protein: CASPSSSGSVYGYTF. The chain couples TRBV2 to TRBJ1-2; D uncertain. The V gene's germline CDR1 is SNHLY and CDR2 FYNNEI. This CDR3 is built from 15 residues. V dropped 8 bases and J dropped 4 bases, with 20 bases sitting between them.

This CDR3 is CASSLAWGGNEQYF. The CDR3 nucleotides read TGCGCCAGCAGCTTGGCCTGGGGGGGTAACGAGCAGTACTTC. The rearrangement uses TRBV5-1 and TRBJ2-7; 7 positions agree with TRBD2. This CDR3 is built from 14 residues. Germline CDR1 SGHRS, CDR2 YFSETQ. Trimming removed 0 bases from V and 5 bases from J; junction bases left unmatched: 5.

V gene TRBV30 combines with J gene TRBJ1-1; tentative D call: TRBD1 (6 bases). This CDR3 is 14 amino acids long. V was pared by 1 base and J by 2 bases, with 11 bases between. CDR1 and CDR2 (germline): GTSNPN, SVGIG (reference sequence). The CDR3 DNA sequence: TGTGCCTGGAGTGGCGCACAGGGCAACACTGAAGCTTTCTTT. Its protein is CAWSGAQGNTEAFF.

The chain joins TRBV6-5 to TRBJ2-7; 9 bases are a match to TRBD2. CDR1 and CDR2 (germline): MNHEY, SVGAGI. V gave up 2 bases and J gave up 3 bases; unmatched junction bases: 8. The CDR3 runs to 16 residues. DNA for the CDR3: TGTGCCAGCAGTTACCGAGCGGGGGGCCCACTCTACGAGCAGTACTTC. Translation: CASSYRAGGPLYEQYF.

The rearrangement links TRBV9 to TRBJ1-1, with TRBD1 matching over 9 bases. This CDR3 has 14 amino acids. Per the germline V gene, CDR1 is SGDLS and CDR2 is YYNGEE. V was pared by 0 bases and J by 4 bases, with 1 base of the junction left unmatched. CDR3 nucleotides: TGTGCCAGCAGCGTAGAGACAGGGGGCACTGAAGCTTTCTTT. Translation: CASSVETGGTEAFF.

The V and J genes are TRBV4-1 and TRBJ2-7; 10 bases agree with TRBD2. Per the germline V gene, CDR1 is MGHRA and CDR2 is YSYEKL. The J segment lost 4 bases and the V segment lost 4 bases, leaving 10 bases of the junction unmatched. The CDR3 totals 16 residues. The CDR3: CASSPTPGTSAYEQYF. Written as DNA, the CDR3 is TGCGCCAGCAGCCCCACCCCCGGGACTAGCGCTTACGAGCAGTACTTC.

V and J are TRBV5-1 and TRBJ2-3; TRBD2 agrees at 11 bases. Unmatched junction bases numbered 6, after V lost 5 bases and J lost 4 bases. CDR1 is SGHRS and CDR2 is YFSETQ in the germline V gene. CDR3 length equals 15 residues. This CDR3 reads CASSNSGGVPDTQYF. The CDR3 bases are TGCGCCAGCAGTAATAGCGGGGGGGTACCAGATACGCAGTATTTT.

This rearrangement joins TRBV6-4 to TRBJ2-2, with D unclear. The CDR3 totals 13 residues. V dropped 3 bases and J dropped 7 bases, with 9 bases sitting between them. The germline CDR1 and CDR2 sequences are MRHNA and SNTAGT. For the CDR3, the DNA is TGTGCCAGCAGTGAGGTGTCGGGCGGGGAGCTGTTTTTT. This gives the protein CASSEVSGGELFF.

V usage is TRBV29-1 and J usage is TRBJ2-1; perhaps TRBD2 as D (6 bases). Germline V gene data show CDR1 as SQVTM and CDR2 as ANQGSEA. The CDR3 is 13 residues long. Trimming removed 4 bases at V and 5 bases at J, with 12 bases between. CDR3 in amino acids: CSVGSGEDNEQFF. CDR3 DNA: TGCAGCGTTGGATCTGGGGAGGACAATGAGCAGTTCTTC.

The chain recombines TRBV6-6 with TRBJ1-2; D is ambiguous. With 7 bases removed from V and 5 bases from J, the gap between germline ends came to 14 bases. Germline loops: CDR1 MNHNY, CDR2 SVGAGI (reference sequence). The CDR3 contains 13 residues. The CDR3 DNA is TGTGCCAGCAAACCAGATGCTTGGTATGGCTACACCTTC. Translating gives CASKPDAWYGYTF.

V is TRBV4-1 and J is TRBJ1-5; D may be TRBD1 (6 bases). The germline V and J ends were trimmed by 1 base and 11 bases, with 15 bases remaining between them. The CDR3 length is 14 residues. Germline CDR1 and CDR2: MGHRA and YSYEKL. The CDR3 nucleotides are TGCGCCAGCAGCCAAGGGAGGACAGTCACGGCCCAGCATTTT. Its protein is CASSQGRTVTAQHF.

The rearrangement joins TRBV7-9 to TRBJ1-2; D uncertain. The CDR3 sequence is 13 residues long. Per the germline V gene, CDR1 is SEHNR and CDR2 is FQNEAQ (reference sequence). V was shortened by 0 bases and J by 8 bases, with 10 bases between the two germline ends. In DNA, the CDR3 is TGTGCCAGCAGCTTAGCAGTGGAGTCAGGCTACACCTTC. The encoded protein is CASSLAVESGYTF.

Measured by frequency, this clone is medium-sized. The chain recombines TRBV19 with TRBJ1-1; possibly TRBD1 for D (5 bases). In germline, CDR1 is LNHDA, CDR2 SQIVND (reference sequence). The germline V and J ends were trimmed by 5 bases and 0 bases, with 7 bases remaining between them. CDR3 length: 13 residues. CDR3 protein: CASSAGLNTEAFF. CDR3 in DNA: TGTGCCAGTAGTGCAGGGTTGAACACTGAAGCTTTCTTT.

Its frequency marks this clone as medium-sized (0.01 to 0.1%). The rearrangement uses TRBV19 and TRBJ1-4; the match to TRBD1 covers 10 bases. V was clipped by 6 bases and J by 7 bases; unmatched bases: 5. CDR1 is LNHDA and CDR2 is SQIVND in the germline V gene (reference sequence). The CDR3 extends over 14 amino acids. The CDR3, as DNA: TGTGCCAGTAGGGGGACAGGGGAAGGTGAAAAACTGTTTTTT. This codes for CASRGTGEGEKLFF.

This chain uses TRBV15 with TRBJ2-5; a possible D gene is TRBD2 (6 bases). The CDR3 is 15 amino acids. The ends were cut back, 4 bases at V and 2 bases at J, with 14 bases in the middle. Germline values: CDR1 LNHNV, CDR2 YYDKDF (reference sequence). The CDR3 region is CATSTGTPFQETQYF. The CDR3 nucleotides read TGTGCCACCAGCACCGGGACTCCATTTCAAGAGACCCAGTACTTC.

As to this clone: The junction departs from the called germline gene at one end, perhaps through a read error. The chain uses TRBV19 and TRBJ2-3, with TRBD1 matching 9 bases. The germline CDR1 and CDR2 sequences are LNHDA and SQIVND (reference sequence). This CDR3 is 16 amino acids long. CDR3 region: CASSPFSGTGTDKQYF. CDR3 DNA sequence: TGTGCCAGTAGCCCTTTTTCCGGGACAGGGACAGATAAGCAGTATTTT.

The chain has TRBV23-1 and TRBJ2-2, with a possible D match to TRBD1 (6 bases). Being an ORF, TRBV23-1 has a function that is uncertain. The CDR3 is made up of 15 amino acids. Trimming shortened V by 8 bases and J by 2 bases, and 15 bases separated the two germline ends. As DNA, the CDR3 is TGCGCCAGCGGCTTCCCGGGACAAAACACCGGGGAGCTGTTTTTT. Translating gives CASGFPGQNTGELFF.

J is TRBJ2-7 and V is TRBV6-1; TRBD2 aligns across 10 bases. Germline CDR1 is MNHNS and CDR2 is SASEGT. The CDR3 consists of 15 residues. Trimming cost V 3 bases and J 6 bases; bases outside gene matches: 8. Here the CDR3 DNA reads TGTGCCAGCAGTGATCCAGCGGGAGGGCACAGCGAGCAGTACTTC. Translation gives CASSDPAGGHSEQYF.